This passage covers 9 T cell receptor beta chains from one sample sequenced in a study of OX40 agonist ivuxolimab in advanced cancers. TCRdb's copy holds only in-frame clones and misses some; the assay was immunoSEQ multiplex PCR. The sample yields under 80,000 clones, roughly 85% seen once. The specimen comprised CD4+ or CD8+ T cells sorted from blood, sampled in a trial of the OX40 agonist ivuxolimab. Receptor source: an adult with an advanced solid tumor such as melanoma, head and neck, liver or kidney cancer.

V gene TRBV27 combines with J gene TRBJ1-2; D may be TRBD1 (5 bases). Germline-derived CDR1 and CDR2 are MNHEY and SMNVEV (reference sequence). V was pared by 8 bases and J by 8 bases, with 12 bases between. CDR3 size: 11 residues. The CDR3 reads CASRSGGGYTF. Written as DNA, the CDR3 is TGTGCCAGCCGATCGGGGGGGGGCTACACCTTC.

A single count supports this clone. V is TRBV29-1 and J is TRBJ1-3; no definite D call. Per the germline V gene, CDR1 is SQVTM and CDR2 is ANQGSEA. The V and J ends lost 6 bases and 6 bases respectively, with 18 bases between them. This CDR3 contains 14 residues. The CDR3 DNA follows: TGCAGCGTGAATGTCGGAACATTTGAAAACACCATATATTTT. It specifies CSVNVGTFENTIYF.

V usage is TRBV19 and J usage is TRBJ2-5; D gene uncertain. Trimming shortened V by 7 bases and J by 3 bases, and 15 bases separated the two germline ends. The CDR3 sequence is 14 residues long. Per the germline V gene, CDR1 is LNHDA and CDR2 is SQIVND (reference sequence). This CDR3 is CASTPPGRKETQYF. The CDR3, as DNA: TGTGCCAGTACCCCCCCTGGACGGAAAGAGACCCAGTACTTC.

The rearrangement uses TRBV6-5 and TRBJ2-7; 7 nucleotides line up with TRBD2. Germline CDR1 is MNHEY and CDR2 is SVGAGI. CDR3 size: 15 residues. After removal of 0 bases from V and 3 bases from J, the junction contained 5 bases not matched to a gene. This CDR3 reads CASSYSAGLYYEQYF. CDR3 DNA sequence: TGTGCCAGCAGTTACTCAGCGGGGCTATACTACGAGCAGTACTTC.

By its share, this clone is medium-sized. The chain links TRBV5-1 to TRBJ1-6; no reliable D call. V gave up 0 bases and J gave up 2 bases, with 6 bases separating them. The germline V gene has CDR1 SGHRS and CDR2 YFSETQ. The CDR3 has 15 amino acids. The CDR3 DNA reads as TGCGCCAGCAGCTTGGCCAGCGCCTATAATTCACCCCTCCACTTT. This encodes CASSLASAYNSPLHF.

This chain joins TRBV7-3 and TRBJ2-1; no clear D. The CDR3 is 14 amino acids. V dropped 5 bases and J dropped 7 bases, with 15 bases sitting between them. The germline gives CDR1 SGHTA, CDR2 FQGTGA. The CDR3 reads CASSPQAVGNEQFF. Written as DNA, the CDR3 is TGTGCCAGCAGCCCCCAAGCCGTGGGGAATGAGCAGTTCTTC. Based on the CDR3 plus reference TRBV7-3 and TRBJ2-1, the full variable domain is GAGVSQTPSNKVTEKGKYVELRCDPISGHTALYWYRQSLGQGPEFLIYFQGTGAADDSGLPNDRFFAVRPEGSVSTLKIQRTERGDSAVYLCASSPQAVGNEQFFGPGTRLTVL.

The V call is TRBV5-1, the J call TRBJ2-3; 7 bases agree with TRBD2. J was trimmed by 2 bases and V by 6 bases; bases with no gene match: 6. Germline CDR1 reads SGHRS; CDR2 reads YFSETQ. The CDR3 loop spans 14 amino acids. The CDR3 region has the DNA TGCGCCAGCACCCTGGGAGGGAACACAGATACGCAGTATTTT. Amino acids: CASTLGGNTDTQYF.

The chain has TRBV7-2 and TRBJ2-7; 7 nucleotides match TRBD1. V dropped 0 bases and J dropped 3; count of bases not matched to a gene: 5. Germline V gene sequence: CDR1 SGHTA, CDR2 FQGNSA. The CDR3 has 15 residues. The CDR3 DNA reads as TGTGCCAGCAGCTTAGCGCGACAGGGTGGCTACGAGCAGTACTTC. Its protein is CASSLARQGGYEQYF.

The rearrangement joins TRBV11-2 to TRBJ2-7; no definite D call. Trimming took 5 bases from V and 6 from J, leaving 14 bases between them. CDR1 and CDR2 from the germline V gene are SGHAT and FQNNGV. The CDR3 has 13 residues. The CDR3 here is CASSPDEVGEQYF. The CDR3 DNA sequence: TGTGCCAGCAGCCCAGATGAGGTCGGCGAGCAGTACTTC.